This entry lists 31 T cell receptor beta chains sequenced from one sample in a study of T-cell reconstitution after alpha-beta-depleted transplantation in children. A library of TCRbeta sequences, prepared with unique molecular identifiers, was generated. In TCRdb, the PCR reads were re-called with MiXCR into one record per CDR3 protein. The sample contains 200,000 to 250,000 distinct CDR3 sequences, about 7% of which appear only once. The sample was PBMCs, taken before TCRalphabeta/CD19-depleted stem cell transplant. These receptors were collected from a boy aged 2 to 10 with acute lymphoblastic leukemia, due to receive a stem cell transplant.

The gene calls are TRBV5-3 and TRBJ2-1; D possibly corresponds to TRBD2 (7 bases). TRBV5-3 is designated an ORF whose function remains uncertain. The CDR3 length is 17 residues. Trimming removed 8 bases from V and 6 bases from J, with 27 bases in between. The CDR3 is CARGPSPGASGSNEQFF. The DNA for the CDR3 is TGTGCCAGGGGCCCCTCACCGGGGGCTAGCGGTAGCAATGAGCAGTTCTTC.

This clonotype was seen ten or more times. The DNA of the CDR3 is TGCAGCGTTCGTACAGATACGGCAACTAATGAAAAACTGTTTTTT. Its protein is CSVRTDTATNEKLFF. V usage is TRBV29-1 and J usage is TRBJ1-4; D remains unclear. This CDR3 is built from 15 residues. From germline, CDR1 is SQVTM and CDR2 ANQGSEA. Trimming shortened V by 5 bases and J by 0 bases, and 13 bases separated the two germline ends.

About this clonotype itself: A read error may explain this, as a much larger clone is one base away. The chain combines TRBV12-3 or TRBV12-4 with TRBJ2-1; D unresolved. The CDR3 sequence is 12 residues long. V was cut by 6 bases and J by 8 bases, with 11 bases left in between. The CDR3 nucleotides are TGTGCCAGCAGCAGCGACCGCGATGAGCAGTTCTTC. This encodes CASSSDRDEQFF.

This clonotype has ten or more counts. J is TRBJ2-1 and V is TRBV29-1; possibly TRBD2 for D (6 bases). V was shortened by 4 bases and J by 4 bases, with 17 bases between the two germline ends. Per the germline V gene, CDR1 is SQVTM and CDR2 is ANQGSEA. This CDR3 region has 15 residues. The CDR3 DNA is TGCAGCGTTGTAGGTCTAGCGATAGGTTACAATGAGCAGTTCTTC. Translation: CSVVGLAIGYNEQFF.

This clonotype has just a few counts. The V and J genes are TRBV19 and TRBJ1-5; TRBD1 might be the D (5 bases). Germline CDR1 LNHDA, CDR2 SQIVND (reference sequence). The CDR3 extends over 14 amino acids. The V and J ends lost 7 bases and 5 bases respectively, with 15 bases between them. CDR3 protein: CASTPTELHQPQHF. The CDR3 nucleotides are TGTGCCAGTACACCGACAGAACTGCATCAGCCCCAGCATTTT.

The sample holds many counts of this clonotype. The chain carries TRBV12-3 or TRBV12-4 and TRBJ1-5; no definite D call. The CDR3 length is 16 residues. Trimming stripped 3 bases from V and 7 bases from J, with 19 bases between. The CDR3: CASSLAAPGGRQPQHF. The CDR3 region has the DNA TGTGCCAGCAGTTTGGCGGCCCCCGGCGGGAGGCAGCCCCAGCATTTT.

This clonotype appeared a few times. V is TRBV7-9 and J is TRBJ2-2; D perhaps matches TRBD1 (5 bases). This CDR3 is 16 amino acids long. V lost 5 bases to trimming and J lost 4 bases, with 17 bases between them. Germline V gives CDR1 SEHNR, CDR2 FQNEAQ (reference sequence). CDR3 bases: TGTGCCAGCAGCCTGACAGCAGTTGGCCTCACCGGGGAGCTGTTTTTT. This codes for CASSLTAVGLTGELFF.

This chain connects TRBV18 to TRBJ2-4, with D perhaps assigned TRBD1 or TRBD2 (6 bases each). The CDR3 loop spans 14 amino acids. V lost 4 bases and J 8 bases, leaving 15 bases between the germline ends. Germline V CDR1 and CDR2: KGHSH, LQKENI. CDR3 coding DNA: TGTGCCAGCTCACGGTCCGAGGGGGGTGACATTCAGTACTTC. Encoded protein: CASSRSEGGDIQYF.

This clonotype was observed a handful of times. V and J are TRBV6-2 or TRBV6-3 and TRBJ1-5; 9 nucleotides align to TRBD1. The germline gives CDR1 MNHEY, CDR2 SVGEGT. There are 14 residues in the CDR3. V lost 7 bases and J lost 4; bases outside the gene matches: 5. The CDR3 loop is CASNIGQGNQPQHF. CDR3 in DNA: TGTGCCAGCAACATCGGACAGGGGAATCAGCCCCAGCATTTT.

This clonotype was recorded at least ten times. The DNA for the CDR3 is TGTGCCAGCAGTTACTCTTGGCTAGCGGCCGCCGAGCAGTACTTC. It translates to CASSYSWLAAAEQYF. V is TRBV6-2 or TRBV6-3 and J is TRBJ2-7, with 7 bases matching TRBD2. The CDR3 consists of 15 residues. Germline V gene sequence: CDR1 MNHEY, CDR2 SVGEGT. V gave up 0 bases and J gave up 6 bases; unmatched junction bases: 8.

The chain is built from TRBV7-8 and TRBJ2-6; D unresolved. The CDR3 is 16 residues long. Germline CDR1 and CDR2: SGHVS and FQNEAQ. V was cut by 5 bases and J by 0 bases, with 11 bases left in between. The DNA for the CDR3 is TGTGCCAGCAGCCCGGAACCGGGCTCTGGGGCCAACGTCCTGACTTTC. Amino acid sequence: CASSPEPGSGANVLTF.

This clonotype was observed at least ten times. CDR3 sequence reads: CASSFRDRVNEQFF. CDR3 in DNA: TGTGCCAGCAGCTTCCGGGACAGGGTAAATGAGCAGTTCTTC. The chain couples TRBV7-2 to TRBJ2-1, with TRBD1 identical over 9 bases. After removal of 3 bases from V and 7 bases from J, the junction contained 4 bases not matched to a gene. The germline gives CDR1 SGHTA, CDR2 FQGNSA. The CDR3 runs to 14 residues.

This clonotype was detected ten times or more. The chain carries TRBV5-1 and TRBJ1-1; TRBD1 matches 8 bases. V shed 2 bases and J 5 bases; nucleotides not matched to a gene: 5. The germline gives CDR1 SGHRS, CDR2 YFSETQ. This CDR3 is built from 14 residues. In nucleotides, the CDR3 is TGCGCCAGCAGCTTCGCAGGGGGCCGGACTGAAGCTTTCTTT. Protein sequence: CASSFAGGRTEAFF. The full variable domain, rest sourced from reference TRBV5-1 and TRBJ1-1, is KAGVTQTPRYLIKTRGQQVTLSCSPISGHRSVSWYQQTPGQGLQFLFEYFSETQRNKGNFPGRFSGRQFSNSRSEMNVSTLELGDSALYLCASSFAGGRTEAFFGQGTRLTVV.

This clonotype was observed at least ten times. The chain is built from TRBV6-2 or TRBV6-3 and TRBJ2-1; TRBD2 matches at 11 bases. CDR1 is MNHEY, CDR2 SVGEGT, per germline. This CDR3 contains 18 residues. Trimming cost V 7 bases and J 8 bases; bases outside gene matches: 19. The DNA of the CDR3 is TGTGCCAGCACCGGCCCCTTAGCGGGGGGGCATCGGGGGGATGAGCAGTTCTTC. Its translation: CASTGPLAGGHRGDEQFF.

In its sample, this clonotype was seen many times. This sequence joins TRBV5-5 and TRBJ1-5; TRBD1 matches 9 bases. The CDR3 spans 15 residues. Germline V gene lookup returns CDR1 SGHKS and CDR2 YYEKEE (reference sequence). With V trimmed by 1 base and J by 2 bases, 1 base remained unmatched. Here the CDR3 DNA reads TGTGCCAGCAGCTTGAGACAGGGGGGCAATCAGCCCCAGCATTTT. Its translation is CASSLRQGGNQPQHF.

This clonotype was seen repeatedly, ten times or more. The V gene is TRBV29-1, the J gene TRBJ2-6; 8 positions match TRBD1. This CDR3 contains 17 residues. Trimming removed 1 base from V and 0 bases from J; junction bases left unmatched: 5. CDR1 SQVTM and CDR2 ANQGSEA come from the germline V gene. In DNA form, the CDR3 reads TGCAGCGTTGAAGGGACAGGGAAAGCCTCTGGGGCCAACGTCCTGACTTTC. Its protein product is CSVEGTGKASGANVLTF.

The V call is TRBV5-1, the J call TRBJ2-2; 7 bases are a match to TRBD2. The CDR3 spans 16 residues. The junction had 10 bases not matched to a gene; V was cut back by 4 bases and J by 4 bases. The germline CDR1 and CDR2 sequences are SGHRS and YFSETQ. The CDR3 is CASSPRAGVGTGELFF. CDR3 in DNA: TGCGCCAGCAGCCCCCGTGCGGGAGTTGGCACCGGGGAGCTGTTTTTT.

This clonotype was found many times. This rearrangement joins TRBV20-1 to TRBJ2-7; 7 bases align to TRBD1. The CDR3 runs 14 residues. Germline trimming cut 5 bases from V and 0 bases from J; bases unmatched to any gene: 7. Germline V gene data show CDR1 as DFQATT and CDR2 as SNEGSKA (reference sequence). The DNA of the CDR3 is TGCAGTGCTCCACATACAGGGGCCTCCTACGAGCAGTACTTC. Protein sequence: CSAPHTGASYEQYF.

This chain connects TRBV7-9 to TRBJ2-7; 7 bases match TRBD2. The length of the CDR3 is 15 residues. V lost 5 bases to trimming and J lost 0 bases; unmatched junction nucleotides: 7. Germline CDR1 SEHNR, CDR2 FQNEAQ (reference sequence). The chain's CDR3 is CASSPGGGYSYEQYF. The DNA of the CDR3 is TGTGCCAGCAGCCCTGGGGGGGGGTACTCCTACGAGCAGTACTTC.

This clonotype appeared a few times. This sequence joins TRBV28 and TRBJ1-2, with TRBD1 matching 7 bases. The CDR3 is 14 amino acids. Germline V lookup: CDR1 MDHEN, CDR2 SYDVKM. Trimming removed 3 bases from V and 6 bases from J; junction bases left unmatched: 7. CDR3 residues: CASSLSPGTDGYTF. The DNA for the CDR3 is TGTGCCAGCAGTTTGTCACCCGGGACAGATGGCTACACCTTC.

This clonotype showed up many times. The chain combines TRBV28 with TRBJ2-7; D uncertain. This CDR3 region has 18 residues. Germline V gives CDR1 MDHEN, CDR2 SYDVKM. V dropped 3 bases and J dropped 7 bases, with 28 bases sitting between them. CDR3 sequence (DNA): TGTGCCAGCAGTTTTCCACGGACGCGACCCCGTTCCCTGTCGGAGCAGTACTTC. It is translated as CASSFPRTRPRSLSEQYF.

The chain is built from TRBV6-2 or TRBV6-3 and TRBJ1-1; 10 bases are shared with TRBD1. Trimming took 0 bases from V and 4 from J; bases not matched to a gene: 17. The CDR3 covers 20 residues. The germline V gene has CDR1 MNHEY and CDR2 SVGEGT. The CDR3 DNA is TGTGCCAGCAGTTACTCGGAACGGGACAGGGGACATGCTCGGTCCACTGAAGCTTTCTTT. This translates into CASSYSERDRGHARSTEAFF.

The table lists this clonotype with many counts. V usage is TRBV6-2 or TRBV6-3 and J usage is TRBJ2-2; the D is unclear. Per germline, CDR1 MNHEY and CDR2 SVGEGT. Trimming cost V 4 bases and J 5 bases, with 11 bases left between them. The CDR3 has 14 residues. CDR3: CASSLWVETGELFF. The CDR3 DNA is TGTGCCAGCAGTTTATGGGTGGAGACCGGGGAGCTGTTTTTT.

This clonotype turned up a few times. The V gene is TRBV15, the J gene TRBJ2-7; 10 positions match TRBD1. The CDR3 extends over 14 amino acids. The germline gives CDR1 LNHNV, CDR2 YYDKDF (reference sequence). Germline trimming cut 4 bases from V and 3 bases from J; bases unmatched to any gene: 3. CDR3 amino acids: CATSTWTGGYEQYF. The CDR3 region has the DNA TGTGCCACCAGCACCTGGACAGGGGGCTACGAGCAGTACTTC.

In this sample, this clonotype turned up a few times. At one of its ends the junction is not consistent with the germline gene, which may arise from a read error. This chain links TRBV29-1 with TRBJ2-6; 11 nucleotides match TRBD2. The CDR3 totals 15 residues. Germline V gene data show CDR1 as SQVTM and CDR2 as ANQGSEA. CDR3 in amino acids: CSAETSGSGANVLTF. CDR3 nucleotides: TGCAGCGCTGAAACTAGCGGGAGCGGGGCCAACGTCCTGACTTTC.

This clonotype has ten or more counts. CDR3 nucleotide sequence: TGTGCCAGCAGTCGGGACTTCACCTCTAGCACAGATACGCAGTATTTT. Its translation is CASSRDFTSSTDTQYF. The J gene is TRBJ2-3, the V gene TRBV28; tentatively, D is TRBD2 (6 bases). In germline, CDR1 is MDHEN, CDR2 SYDVKM. V was pared by 5 bases and J by 0 bases, with 15 bases between. The CDR3 extends over 16 amino acids.

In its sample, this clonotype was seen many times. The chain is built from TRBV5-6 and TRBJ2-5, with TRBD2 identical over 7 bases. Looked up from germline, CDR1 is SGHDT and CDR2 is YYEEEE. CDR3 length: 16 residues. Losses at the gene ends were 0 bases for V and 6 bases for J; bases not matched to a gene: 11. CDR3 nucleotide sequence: TGTGCCAGCAGCTTGGGGGCCGGGACTATTACGAAGACCCAGTACTTC. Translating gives CASSLGAGTITKTQYF.

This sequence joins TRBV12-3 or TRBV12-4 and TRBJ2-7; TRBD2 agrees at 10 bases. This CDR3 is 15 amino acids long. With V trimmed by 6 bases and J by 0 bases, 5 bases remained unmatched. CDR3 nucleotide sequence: TGTGCCAGCAGCCGAGCGGGAGGGATCTCCTACGAGCAGTACTTC. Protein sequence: CASSRAGGISYEQYF.

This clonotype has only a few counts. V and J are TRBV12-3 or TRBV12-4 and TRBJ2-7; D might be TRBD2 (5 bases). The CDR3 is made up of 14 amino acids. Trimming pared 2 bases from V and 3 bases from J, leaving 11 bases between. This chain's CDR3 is CASSLREMSYEQYF. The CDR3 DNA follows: TGTGCCAGCAGTTTAAGGGAGATGAGCTACGAGCAGTACTTC.

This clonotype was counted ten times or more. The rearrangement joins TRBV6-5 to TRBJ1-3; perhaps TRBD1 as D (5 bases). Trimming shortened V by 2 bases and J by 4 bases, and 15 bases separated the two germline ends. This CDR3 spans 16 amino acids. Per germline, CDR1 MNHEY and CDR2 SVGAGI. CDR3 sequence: CASSYGTLARGNTIYF. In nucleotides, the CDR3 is TGTGCCAGCAGTTACGGGACTCTTGCCCGAGGAAACACCATATATTTT.

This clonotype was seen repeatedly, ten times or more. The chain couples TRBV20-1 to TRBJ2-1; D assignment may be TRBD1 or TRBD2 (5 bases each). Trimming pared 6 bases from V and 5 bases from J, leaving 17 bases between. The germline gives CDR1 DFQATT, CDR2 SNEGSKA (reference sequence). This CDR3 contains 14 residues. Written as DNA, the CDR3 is TGCAGTGCCATCTCGGGGCAGGGCCACAATGAGCAGTTCTTC. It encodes CSAISGQGHNEQFF.